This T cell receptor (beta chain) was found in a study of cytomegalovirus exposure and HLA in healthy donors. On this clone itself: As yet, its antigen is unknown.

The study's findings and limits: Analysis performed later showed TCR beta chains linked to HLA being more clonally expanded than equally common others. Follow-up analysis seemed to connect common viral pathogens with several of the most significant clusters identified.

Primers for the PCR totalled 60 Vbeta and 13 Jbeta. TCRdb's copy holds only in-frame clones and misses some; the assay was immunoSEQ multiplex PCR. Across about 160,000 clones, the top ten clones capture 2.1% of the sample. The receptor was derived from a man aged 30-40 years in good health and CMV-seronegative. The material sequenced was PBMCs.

As DNA, the CDR3 is TGCGCCAGCAGCCCCGCTAGCGGATCCTACAATGAGCAGTTCTTC. As protein: CASSPASGSYNEQFF. V is TRBV5-1 and J is TRBJ2-1; the match to TRBD2 covers 7 bases. The CDR3 loop spans 15 amino acids. Germline CDR1 reads SGHRS; CDR2 reads YFSETQ. J lost 1 base, V lost 4 bases, and 5 bases had no gene match.